The source of this T cell receptor beta chain is a study of cytomegalovirus exposure and HLA in healthy donors. Study conclusions and caveats: Altogether, about 160 TCR beta chains were recorded as cytomegalovirus-associated.

Regarding this clone: The antigen is not known.

V was clipped by 0 bases and J by 6 bases, with 12 bases between them. There are 14 residues in the CDR3. CDR1 is GTSNPN and CDR2 is SVGIG in the germline V gene (reference sequence). The study ran its PCR with 60 Vbeta and 13 Jbeta primers. Original methodology: Among the unique TCR beta chains that a later analysis counted, 75 million to 85 million in all, about 10 million were shared. Method: immunoSEQ multiplex PCR; TCRdb's copy keeps in-frame clones and lacks some. D and trimming were read from the DNA, whereas the V and J calls and clone size are those reported in that table. Of around 65,000 clones in the sample, 60% to 70% were seen once.

This sequence was found in a man in his forties or fifties in good health and CMV-seropositive. The V and J genes are TRBV30 and TRBJ2-4; the D gene is possibly TRBD1 (6 bases). The sample taken for sequencing was PBMCs. DNA of the CDR3: TGTGCCTGGAGTGTTGGGGGCGTGGGAAACATTCAGTACTTC. It translates to CAWSVGGVGNIQYF.